These T cell receptor beta chains were read from a single sample in a study of human T cells and chemical hapten exposure. TCRdb redid the calling of the RACE reads with MiXCR, one entry per CDR3 protein. The data hold 300,000 to 400,000 distinct CDR3 sequences, with 5.1% observed a single time. The sample here was whole blood, taken in connection with sensitization to the hapten diphenylcyclopropenone (DPC). Receptor source: a woman aged 50 to 60 with alopecia areata. Some clones in this sample may be carry-over from other donors' samples. Each CDR3 is given with its conserved first and last residue. D genes are given only for firm matches. Clone size is shown for a subset of rows, as once, few, many or a class of expanded clone.

v_gene,d_gene,j_gene,abundance,len,CDR3nt,CDR3aa
TRBV7-2,TRBD2,TRBJ2-5,-,16,TGTGCCAGCAGCTTAGCTGGGCGGGGGGGCCAGGAGACCCAGTACTTC,CASSLAGRGGQETQYF
TRBV18,-,TRBJ2-3,many,16,TGTGCCAGCTCACCACCCTTACGGTTAAACACAGATACGCAGTATTTT,CASSPPLRLNTDTQYF
TRBV27,-,TRBJ2-7,many,14,TGTGCCAGCAGCCTTCGGACGGGACCCTACGAGCAGTACTTC,CASSLRTGPYEQYF
TRBV6-1,TRBD1,TRBJ2-1,few,16,TGTGCCAGCAGTGAAGGTTCGGGACAGGGGGCCAATGAGCAGTTCTTC,CASSEGSGQGANEQFF
TRBV2,-,TRBJ2-2,few,13,TGTGCCAGTTCGGCAGGGCCCACCGGGGAGCTGTTTTTT,CASSAGPTGELFF
TRBV6-1,TRBD2,TRBJ2-3,-,15,TGTGCCAGCAGAGCCCCGGGACTAGCACCAGATACGCAGTATTTT,CASRAPGLAPDTQYF
TRBV11-2,-,TRBJ1-1,-,14,TGTGCCAGCAGCTTAGACCGGGCTAGCGTCGAAGCTTTCTTT,CASSLDRASVEAFF
TRBV27,TRBD1,TRBJ2-7,many,15,TGTGCCAGCAGTTTTTTCGGGACAGGGGACAACGAGCAGTACTTC,CASSFFGTGDNEQYF
TRBV6-2/TRBV6-3,-,TRBJ2-7,many,13,TGTGCCAGCAGTTACTCTTTTCCCTACGAGCAGTACTTC,CASSYSFPYEQYF
TRBV29-1,-,TRBJ2-1,few,12,TGCAGCGTTATTCATATGACAGGACGGGAGTTCTTC,CSVIHMTGREFF
TRBV27,TRBD1,TRBJ1-2,many,15,TGTGCCAGCAGTCAAACAGGGGCGGCAAACTATGGCTACACCTTC,CASSQTGAANYGYTF
TRBV20-1,-,TRBJ1-2,-,11,TGCAGTGCGCCACAGCTCTATGGCTACACCTTC,CSAPQLYGYTF
TRBV20-1,-,TRBJ2-1,-,12,TGCAGTGCTAGTAGGGGGGTGAATGAGCAGTTCTTC,CSASRGVNEQFF
TRBV7-2,TRBD2,TRBJ2-1,many,15,TGTGCCAGCAGCCCGGGACTAGCGGTAAACAATGAGCAGTTCTTC,CASSPGLAVNNEQFF
TRBV27,-,TRBJ2-7,many,17,TGTGCCAGCACCTCCAAAGCCACCTGGGGGGGCCTCAACGAGCAGTACTTC,CASTSKATWGGLNEQYF
TRBV9,-,TRBJ2-1,many,16,TGTGCCAGCAGCCCAGGGCAGGCTCTTCTTACGGATGAGCAGTTCTTC,CASSPGQALLTDEQFF